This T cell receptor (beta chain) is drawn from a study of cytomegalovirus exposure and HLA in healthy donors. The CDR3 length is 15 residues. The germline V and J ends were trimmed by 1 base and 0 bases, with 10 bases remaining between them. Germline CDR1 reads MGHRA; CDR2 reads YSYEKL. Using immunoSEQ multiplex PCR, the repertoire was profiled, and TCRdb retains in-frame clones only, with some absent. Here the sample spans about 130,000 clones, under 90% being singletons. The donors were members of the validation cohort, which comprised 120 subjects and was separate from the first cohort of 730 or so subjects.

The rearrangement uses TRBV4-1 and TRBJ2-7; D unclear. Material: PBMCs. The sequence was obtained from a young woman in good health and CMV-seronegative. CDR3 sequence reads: CASSQVPVLSYEQYF. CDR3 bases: TGCGCCAGCAGCCAAGTACCGGTTCTCTCCTACGAGCAGTACTTC.